This T cell receptor beta chain originates from a study of T cells in tumors after PD-1 blockade. For the study at large: Patients had no prior checkpoint blockade, systemic immunosuppressants, or anti-cancer therapy within 4 weeks. Each patient got pembrolizumab 200 mg every 3 weeks or cemiplimab 350 mg every 2 weeks.

Germline V lookup: CDR1 SGHDN, CDR2 FVKESK. This CDR3 spans 16 amino acids. V shed 1 base and J shed 0 bases, with 11 bases lying between them. This table comes from immunoSEQ multiplex PCR, and its TCRdb copy is limited to in-frame clones, with some not included. The sample lists 50,000 to 75,000 clones; approximately 74% were seen once. This material consisted of PBMCs, taken after anti-PD-1 treatment. The sequence derives from a human donor with basal cell carcinoma. The V call is TRBV14, the J call TRBJ2-3; D is uncertain. The CDR3 sequence: CASSQGWGTSTDTQYF. DNA for the CDR3: TGTGCCAGCAGCCAAGGTTGGGGAACTAGCACAGATACGCAGTATTTT.